Shown below are 12 T cell receptor beta chains from a single sample sequenced in a study of patients and donors after allogeneic stem cell transplantation. TCRdb fed the RT-PCR reads into MiXCR, producing one record per CDR3 protein. The data contain approximately 38,000 distinct CDR3 sequences, over 25% of them seen just once; the ten biggest clones take up about two thirds. The specimen was blood, either unsorted or a sorted T cell fraction (not recorded which). The receptor source for this set is a human donor who was either an allogeneic HSCT recipient or a stem cell or donor lymphocyte infusion donor (not recorded which). It is not recorded whose cells these are; they may come from a transplant donor.

This chain joins TRBV4-2 and TRBJ1-2, with D maybe TRBD1 (6 bases). Germline V gives CDR1 LGHNA, CDR2 YNFKEQ. The V and J ends lost 5 bases and 8 bases respectively, with 21 bases between them. The CDR3 sequence is 15 residues long. The CDR3 coding sequence is TGTGCCAGCAGCGCCGACAGGAACCCTACTCGGGGCTACACCTTC. This translates into CASSADRNPTRGYTF.

The chain carries TRBV7-2 and TRBJ2-4, with 8 bases fitting TRBD1. CDR1 and CDR2 (germline): SGHTA, FQGNSA. The CDR3 sequence is 14 residues long. J was trimmed by 8 bases and V by 4 bases; bases with no gene match: 7. The CDR3 spells CASSSGGAADIQYF. The CDR3 nucleotides are TGTGCCAGCAGCTCAGGGGGCGCGGCGGACATTCAGTACTTC.

The table lists this clonotype with many counts. This chain uses TRBV28 with TRBJ1-5; D not certain. The germline V and J ends were trimmed by 6 bases and 6 bases, with 12 bases remaining between them. The CDR3 contains 13 residues. Germline loops: CDR1 MDHEN, CDR2 SYDVKM. The CDR3 sequence: CASSSSPPQPQHF. DNA for the CDR3: TGTGCCAGCAGCTCCTCCCCCCCTCAGCCCCAGCATTTT.

The chain has TRBV2 and TRBJ2-3; D is unclear. CDR3 length: 14 residues. Trimming cost V 6 bases and J 5 bases, with 15 bases left between them. Germline V CDR1 and CDR2: SNHLY, FYNNEI. The CDR3 DNA is TGTGCCAGCAGCGCTGAGCGATCGGGAGATACGCAGTATTTT. Amino acid sequence: CASSAERSGDTQYF.

This clonotype was counted at least ten times. The chain recombines TRBV27 with TRBJ1-2; TRBD1 matches at 7 bases. CDR3 size: 14 residues. From germline, CDR1 is MNHEY and CDR2 SMNVEV (reference sequence). J gave up 4 bases and V 2 bases, and 4 bases lay outside the gene matches. The CDR3 DNA reads TGTGCCAGCAGTTTAAAGGGGGACAGCTATGGCTACACCTTC. Translation: CASSLKGDSYGYTF.

The gene calls are TRBV6-1 and TRBJ1-6; D gene unclear. The V end was cut by 1 base, the J end by 6 bases, with 7 bases between. The germline V gene has CDR1 MNHNS and CDR2 SASEGT. CDR3 length: 14 amino acids. CDR3 amino acids: CASSEGTGNSPLHF. Here the CDR3 DNA reads TGTGCCAGCAGTGAAGGAACGGGTAATTCACCCCTCCACTTT.

This clonotype occurred a few times. The chain couples TRBV7-3 to TRBJ2-3, with TRBD2 matching 8 bases. The germline CDR1 and CDR2 sequences are SGHTA and FQGTGA. This CDR3 contains 13 residues. The V and J ends lost 9 bases and 3 bases, in that order; junction bases with no gene match: 5. The CDR3 nucleotides are TGTGCCAGTAGCGGGACCGGGACAGATACGCAGTATTTT. The encoded protein is CASSGTGTDTQYF.

The rearrangement joins TRBV5-1 to TRBJ2-7; D remains ambiguous. The V gene lost 6 bases and the J gene lost 3 bases, with 10 bases spanning the gap. Germline V gene sequence: CDR1 SGHRS, CDR2 YFSETQ. The CDR3 loop spans 12 amino acids. The CDR3 sequence: CASTNLDYEQYF. The CDR3 nucleotides read TGCGCCAGCACTAACCTCGACTACGAGCAGTACTTC.

This clonotype was seen a handful of times. The chain has TRBV6-5 and TRBJ1-4, with D perhaps matching TRBD1 (6 bases). Per the germline V gene, CDR1 is MNHEY and CDR2 is SVGAGI. The CDR3 length is 17 residues. Trimming stripped 0 bases from V and 2 bases from J, with 13 bases between. CDR3 sequence: CASSYSGGLGTNEKLFF. In DNA, the CDR3 is TGTGCCAGCAGTTACTCGGGGGGGCTTGGGACTAATGAAAAACTGTTTTTT.

This clonotype has more than one count but fewer than ten. The chain couples TRBV20-1 to TRBJ2-7, with a tentative D call TRBD2 (5 bases). CDR3 size: 13 residues. The V gene's germline CDR1 is DFQATT and CDR2 SNEGSKA (reference sequence). Trimming cost V 1 base and J 4 bases, with 11 bases left between them. This chain's CDR3 is CSARVSGPYEQYF. Here the CDR3 DNA reads TGCAGTGCTAGAGTAAGCGGTCCGTACGAGCAGTACTTC.

This chain links TRBV5-1 with TRBJ1-1; no clear D. The CDR3 totals 12 residues. The ends were cut back, 5 bases at V and 4 bases at J, with 9 bases in the middle. Germline-derived CDR1 and CDR2 are SGHRS and YFSETQ. The CDR3 reads CASRRPGTEAFF. CDR3 DNA sequence: TGCGCCAGCAGACGTCCAGGCACTGAAGCTTTCTTT.

This clonotype showed up just a few times. CDR3 region: CASSYSGRFTSGNTIYF. The CDR3 DNA reads TGTGCCAGCAGTTACTCCGGCAGGTTTACCTCTGGAAACACCATATATTTT. The chain carries TRBV6-6 and TRBJ1-3; D is undetermined. CDR3 length equals 17 residues. CDR1 MNHNY and CDR2 SVGAGI come from the germline V gene (reference sequence). Trimming took 0 bases from V and 0 from J, leaving 12 bases between them.